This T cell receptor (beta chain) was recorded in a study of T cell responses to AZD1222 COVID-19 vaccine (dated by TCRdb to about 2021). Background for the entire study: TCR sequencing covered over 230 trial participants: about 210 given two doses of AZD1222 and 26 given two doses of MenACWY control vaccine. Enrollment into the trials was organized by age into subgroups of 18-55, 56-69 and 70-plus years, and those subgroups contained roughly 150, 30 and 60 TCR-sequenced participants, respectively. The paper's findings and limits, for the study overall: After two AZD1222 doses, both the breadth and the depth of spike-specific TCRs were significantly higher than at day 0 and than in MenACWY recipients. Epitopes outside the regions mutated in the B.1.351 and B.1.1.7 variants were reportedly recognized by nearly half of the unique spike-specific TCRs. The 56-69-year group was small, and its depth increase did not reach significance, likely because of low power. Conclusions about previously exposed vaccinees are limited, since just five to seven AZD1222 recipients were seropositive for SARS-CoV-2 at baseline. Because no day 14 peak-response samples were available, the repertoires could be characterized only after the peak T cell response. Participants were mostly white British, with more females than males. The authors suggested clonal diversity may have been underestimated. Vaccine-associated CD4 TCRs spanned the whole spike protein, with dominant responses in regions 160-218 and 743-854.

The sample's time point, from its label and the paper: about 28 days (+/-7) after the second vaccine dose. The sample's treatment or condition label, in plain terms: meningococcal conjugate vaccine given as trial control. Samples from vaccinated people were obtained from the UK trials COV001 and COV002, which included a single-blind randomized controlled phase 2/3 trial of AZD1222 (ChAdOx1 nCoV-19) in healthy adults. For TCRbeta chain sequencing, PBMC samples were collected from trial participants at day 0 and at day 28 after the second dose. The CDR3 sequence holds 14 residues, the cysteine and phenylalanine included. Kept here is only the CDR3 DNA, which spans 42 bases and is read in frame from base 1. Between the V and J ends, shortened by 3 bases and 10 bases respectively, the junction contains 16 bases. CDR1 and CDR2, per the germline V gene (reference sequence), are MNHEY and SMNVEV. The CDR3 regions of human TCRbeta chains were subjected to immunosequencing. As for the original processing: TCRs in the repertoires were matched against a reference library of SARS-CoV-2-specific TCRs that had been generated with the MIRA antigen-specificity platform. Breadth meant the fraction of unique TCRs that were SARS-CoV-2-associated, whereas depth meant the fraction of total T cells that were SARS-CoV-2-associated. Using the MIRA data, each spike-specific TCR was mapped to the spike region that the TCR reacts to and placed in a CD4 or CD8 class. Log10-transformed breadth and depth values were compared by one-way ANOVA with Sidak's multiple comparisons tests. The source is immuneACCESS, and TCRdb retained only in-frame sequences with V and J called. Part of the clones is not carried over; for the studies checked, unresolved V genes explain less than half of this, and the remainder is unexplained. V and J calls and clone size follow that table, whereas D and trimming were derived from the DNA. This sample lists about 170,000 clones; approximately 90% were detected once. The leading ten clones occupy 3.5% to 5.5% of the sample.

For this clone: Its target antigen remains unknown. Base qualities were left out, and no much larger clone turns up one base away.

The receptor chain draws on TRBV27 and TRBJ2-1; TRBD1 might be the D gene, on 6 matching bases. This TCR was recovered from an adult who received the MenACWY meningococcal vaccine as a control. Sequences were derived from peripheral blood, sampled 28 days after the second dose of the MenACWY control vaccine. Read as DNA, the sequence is TGTGCCAGCAGTTTCTCTTACAGGGTAAGAGAGCAGTTCTTC. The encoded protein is CASSFSYRVREQFF.